The source of this T cell receptor beta chain is a study of cytomegalovirus exposure and HLA in healthy donors. For the study at large: One earlier analysis, a look at 150 million to 200 million T cells, found some 100 million unique TCR beta sequences. Study-wide results and limits: Cytomegalovirus status, reportedly, was diagnosed with high specificity and sensitivity by the classifier. Available immune exposure information covered CMV serostatus only.

With regard to this clone: Its cognate antigen is unknown.

This CDR3 contains 13 residues. Trimming took 5 bases from V and 5 from J, leaving 12 bases between them. CDR1 and CDR2 from the germline V gene are SGHTA and FQGTGA. The PCR contained 60 Vbeta and 13 Jbeta primers. Some clones are missing from TCRdb's copy, which holds only in-frame ones; the method was immunoSEQ multiplex PCR. The sample carries 150,000 to 200,000 clones, roughly 73% recorded once. The chain combines TRBV7-3 with TRBJ1-1, with D possibly TRBD1 on 6 matching bases. This clonotype originated in a woman between 40 and 50 years old in good health and CMV-seropositive. Input material: PBMCs. The CDR3 here is CASSQGGWTEAFF. The DNA for the CDR3 is TGTGCCAGCAGCCAAGGGGGATGGACTGAAGCTTTCTTT.